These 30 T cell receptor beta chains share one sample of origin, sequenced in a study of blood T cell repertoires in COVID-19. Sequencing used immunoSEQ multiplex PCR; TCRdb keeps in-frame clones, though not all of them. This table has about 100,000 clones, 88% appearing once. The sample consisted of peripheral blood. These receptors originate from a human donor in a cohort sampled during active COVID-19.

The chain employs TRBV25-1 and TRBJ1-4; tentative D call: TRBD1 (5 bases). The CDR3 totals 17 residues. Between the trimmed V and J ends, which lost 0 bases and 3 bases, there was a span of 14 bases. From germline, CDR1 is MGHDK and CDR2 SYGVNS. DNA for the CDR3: TGTGCCAGCAGTGAATATAGGAGGGGCATGCCTAATGAAAAACTGTTTTTT. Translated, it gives CASSEYRRGMPNEKLFF.

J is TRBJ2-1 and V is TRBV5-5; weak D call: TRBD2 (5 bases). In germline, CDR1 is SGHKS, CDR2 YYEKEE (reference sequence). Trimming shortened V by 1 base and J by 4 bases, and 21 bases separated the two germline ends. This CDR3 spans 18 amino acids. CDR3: CASSLRLAPPPLYNEQFF. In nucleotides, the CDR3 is TGTGCCAGCAGCTTGAGGCTAGCCCCTCCGCCGCTATACAATGAGCAGTTCTTC.

CDR3 loop: CASSQVGGRVPSGANVLTF. The DNA for the CDR3 is TGTGCCAGCAGCCAAGTGGGCGGCAGGGTACCCTCTGGGGCCAACGTCCTGACTTTC. The V call is TRBV3-1 (or the pseudogene TRBV3-2), the J call TRBJ2-6; TRBD1 might be the D (5 bases). This CDR3 is built from 19 residues. V lost 1 base and J lost 0, with 16 bases in between. From germline, CDR1 is LGHDT and CDR2 YNNKEL (reference sequence).

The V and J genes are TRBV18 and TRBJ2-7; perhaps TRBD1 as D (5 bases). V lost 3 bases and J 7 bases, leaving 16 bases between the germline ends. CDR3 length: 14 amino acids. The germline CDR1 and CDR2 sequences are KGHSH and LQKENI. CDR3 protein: CASSPESRVSEQYF. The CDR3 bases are TGTGCCAGCTCACCGGAATCCAGGGTTTCTGAGCAGTACTTC.

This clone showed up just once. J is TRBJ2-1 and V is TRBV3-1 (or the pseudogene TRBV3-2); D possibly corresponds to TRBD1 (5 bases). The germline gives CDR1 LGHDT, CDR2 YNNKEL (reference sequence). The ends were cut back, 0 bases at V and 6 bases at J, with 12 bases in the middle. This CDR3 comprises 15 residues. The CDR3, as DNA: TGTGCCAGCAGCCAAGAGGCAGGGCGTTTCAATGAGCAGTTCTTC. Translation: CASSQEAGRFNEQFF.

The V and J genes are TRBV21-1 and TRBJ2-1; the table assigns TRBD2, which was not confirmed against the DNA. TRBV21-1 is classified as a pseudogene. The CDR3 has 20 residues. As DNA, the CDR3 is TGTGCCAGCAGCAAAGGCCCACTAGCGGGAGGGCCTGTGTCCTACAATGAGCAGTTCTTC. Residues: CASSKGPLAGGPVSYNEQFF.

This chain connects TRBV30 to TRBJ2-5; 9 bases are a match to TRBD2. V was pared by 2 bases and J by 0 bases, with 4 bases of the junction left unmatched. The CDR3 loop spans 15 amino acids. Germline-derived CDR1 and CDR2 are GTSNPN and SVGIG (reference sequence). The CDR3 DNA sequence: TGTGCCTGGAGTCCTCTAGCGGGGTACCAAGAGACCCAGTACTTC. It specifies CAWSPLAGYQETQYF.

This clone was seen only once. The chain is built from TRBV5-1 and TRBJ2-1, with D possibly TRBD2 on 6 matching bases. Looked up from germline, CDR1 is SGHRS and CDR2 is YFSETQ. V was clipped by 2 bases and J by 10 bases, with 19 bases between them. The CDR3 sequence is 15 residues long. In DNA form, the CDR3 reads TGCGCCAGCAGCTTCGGGACTCCCCTTTTAATAGAGCAGTTCTTC. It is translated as CASSFGTPLLIEQFF.

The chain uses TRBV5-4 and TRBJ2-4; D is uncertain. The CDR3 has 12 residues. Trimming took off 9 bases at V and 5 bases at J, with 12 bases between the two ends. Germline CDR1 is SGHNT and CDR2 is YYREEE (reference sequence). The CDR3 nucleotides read TGTGCCACCCAAAACACGCAAAACATTCAGTACTTC. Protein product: CATQNTQNIQYF. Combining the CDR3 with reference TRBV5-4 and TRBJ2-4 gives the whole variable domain ETGVTQSPTHLIKTRGQQVTLRCSSQSGHNTVSWYQQALGQGPQFIFQYYREEENGRGNFPPRFSGLQFPNYSSELNVNALELDDSALYLCATQNTQNIQYFGAGTRLSVL.

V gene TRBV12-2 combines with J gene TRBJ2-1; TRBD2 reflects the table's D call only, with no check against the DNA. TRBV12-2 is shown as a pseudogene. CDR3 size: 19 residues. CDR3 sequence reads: CASRLGLRGEASFRNEQFF. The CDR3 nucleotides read TGTGCAAGTCGCTTAGGCCTTCGGGGGGAGGCCTCGTTTCGCAATGAGCAGTTCTTC.

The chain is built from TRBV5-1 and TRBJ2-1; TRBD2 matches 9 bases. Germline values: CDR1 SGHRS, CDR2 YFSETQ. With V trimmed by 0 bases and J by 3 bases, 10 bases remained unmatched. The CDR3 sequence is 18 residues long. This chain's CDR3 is CASSLGVSRLAVYNEQFF. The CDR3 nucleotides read TGCGCCAGCAGCTTGGGAGTCTCTCGACTAGCGGTCTACAATGAGCAGTTCTTC.

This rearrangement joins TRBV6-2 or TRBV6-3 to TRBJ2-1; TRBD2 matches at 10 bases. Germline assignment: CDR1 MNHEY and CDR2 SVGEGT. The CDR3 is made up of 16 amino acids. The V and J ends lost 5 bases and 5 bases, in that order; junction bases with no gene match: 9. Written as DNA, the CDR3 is TGTGCCAGCAGTAAGGGTCGGACTAGCGGACACAATGAGCAGTTCTTC. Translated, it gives CASSKGRTSGHNEQFF.

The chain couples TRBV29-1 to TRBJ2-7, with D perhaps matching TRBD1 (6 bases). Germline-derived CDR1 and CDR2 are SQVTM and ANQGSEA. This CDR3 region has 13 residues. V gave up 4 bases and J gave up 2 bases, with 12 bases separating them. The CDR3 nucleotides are TGCAGCGTTGGCCACCAGGGGACCTACGAGCAGTACTTC. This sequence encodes CSVGHQGTYEQYF.

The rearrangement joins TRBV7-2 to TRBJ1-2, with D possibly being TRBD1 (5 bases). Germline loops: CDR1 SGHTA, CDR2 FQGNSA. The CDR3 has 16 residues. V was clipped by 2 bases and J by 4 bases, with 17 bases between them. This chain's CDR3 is CASSLTSQGDTYGYTF. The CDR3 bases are TGTGCCAGCAGCTTAACCTCCCAAGGGGATACCTATGGCTACACCTTC.

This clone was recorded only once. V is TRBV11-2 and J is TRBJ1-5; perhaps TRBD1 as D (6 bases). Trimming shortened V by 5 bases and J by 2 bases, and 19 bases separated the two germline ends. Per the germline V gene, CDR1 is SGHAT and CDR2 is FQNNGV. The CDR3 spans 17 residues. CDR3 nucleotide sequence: TGTGCCAGCAGCCCATTAACAGGGAATCGGGGCAATCAGCCCCAGCATTTT. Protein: CASSPLTGNRGNQPQHF.

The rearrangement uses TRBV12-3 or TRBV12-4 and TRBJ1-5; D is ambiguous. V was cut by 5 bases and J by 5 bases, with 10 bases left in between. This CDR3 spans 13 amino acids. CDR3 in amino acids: CASSPRRYQPQHF. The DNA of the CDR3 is TGTGCCAGCAGTCCCAGAAGATATCAGCCCCAGCATTTT.

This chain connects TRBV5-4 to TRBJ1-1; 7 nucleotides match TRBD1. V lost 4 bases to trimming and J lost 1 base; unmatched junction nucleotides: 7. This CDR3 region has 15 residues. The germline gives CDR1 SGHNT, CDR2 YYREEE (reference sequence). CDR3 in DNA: TGTGCCAGCAGCCCCGCTACAGGGGAGAACACTGAAGCTTTCTTT. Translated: CASSPATGENTEAFF.

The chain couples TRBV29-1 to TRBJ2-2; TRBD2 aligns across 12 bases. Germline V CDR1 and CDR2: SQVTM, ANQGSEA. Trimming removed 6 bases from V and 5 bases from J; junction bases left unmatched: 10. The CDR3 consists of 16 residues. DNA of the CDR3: TGCAGCGTATTTGGCGTTACTAGCGGGAGGACCGGGGAGCTGTTTTTT. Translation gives CSVFGVTSGRTGELFF.

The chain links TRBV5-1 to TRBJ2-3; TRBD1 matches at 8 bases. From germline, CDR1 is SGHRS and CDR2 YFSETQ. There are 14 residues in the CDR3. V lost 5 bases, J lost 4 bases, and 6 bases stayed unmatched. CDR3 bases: TGCGCCAGCAGTTCCAGGGGGCGTTCAGATACGCAGTATTTT. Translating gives CASSSRGRSDTQYF.

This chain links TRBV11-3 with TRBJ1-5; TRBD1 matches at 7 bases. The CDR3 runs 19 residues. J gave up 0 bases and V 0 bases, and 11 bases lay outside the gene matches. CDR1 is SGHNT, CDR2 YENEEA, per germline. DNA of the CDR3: TGTGCCAGCAGCTTAGAATTAATAGGACAGGACCATAGCAATCAGCCCCAGCATTTT. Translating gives CASSLELIGQDHSNQPQHF.

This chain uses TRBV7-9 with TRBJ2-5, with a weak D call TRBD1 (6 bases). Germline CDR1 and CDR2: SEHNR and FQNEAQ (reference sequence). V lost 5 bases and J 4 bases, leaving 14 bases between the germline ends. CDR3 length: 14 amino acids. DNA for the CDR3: TGTGCCAGCAGCCCCCAGGACAGATCAGAGACCCAGTACTTC. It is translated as CASSPQDRSETQYF.

CDR3 in DNA: TGTGCCAGCAGTTCCCCATTAGCTAGCTATGGCTACACCTTC. Amino acid sequence: CASSSPLASYGYTF. The chain uses TRBV28 and TRBJ1-2; D gene unclear. The length of the CDR3 is 14 residues. V was trimmed by 4 bases and J by 4 bases, leaving 13 bases between them. Germline CDR1 is MDHEN and CDR2 is SYDVKM.

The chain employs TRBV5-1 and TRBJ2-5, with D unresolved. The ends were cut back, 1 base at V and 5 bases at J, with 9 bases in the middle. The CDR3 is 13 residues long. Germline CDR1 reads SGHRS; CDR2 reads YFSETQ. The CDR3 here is CASSLTSEETQYF. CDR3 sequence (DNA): TGCGCCAGCAGCTTGACGTCGGAGGAGACCCAGTACTTC.

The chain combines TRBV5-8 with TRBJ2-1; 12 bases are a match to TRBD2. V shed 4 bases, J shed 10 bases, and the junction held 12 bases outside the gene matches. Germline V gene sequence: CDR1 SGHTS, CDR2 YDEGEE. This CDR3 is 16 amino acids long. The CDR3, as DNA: TGTGCCAGCAGCCGTCGACTAGCGGGAGTAAATTCGGAGCAGTTCTTC. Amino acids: CASSRRLAGVNSEQFF.

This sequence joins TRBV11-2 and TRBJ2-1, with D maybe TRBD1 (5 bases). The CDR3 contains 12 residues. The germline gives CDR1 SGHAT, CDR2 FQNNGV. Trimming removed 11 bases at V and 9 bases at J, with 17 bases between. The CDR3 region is CACTGPGVEQFF. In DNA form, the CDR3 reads TGTGCCTGTACAGGTCCTGGGGTTGAGCAGTTCTTC.

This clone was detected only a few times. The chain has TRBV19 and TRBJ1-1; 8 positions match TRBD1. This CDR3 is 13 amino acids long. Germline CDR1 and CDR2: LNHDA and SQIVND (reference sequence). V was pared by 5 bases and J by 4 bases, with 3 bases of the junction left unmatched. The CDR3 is CASSSTGGTEAFF. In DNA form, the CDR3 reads TGTGCCAGTAGTTCCACAGGGGGCACTGAAGCTTTCTTT.

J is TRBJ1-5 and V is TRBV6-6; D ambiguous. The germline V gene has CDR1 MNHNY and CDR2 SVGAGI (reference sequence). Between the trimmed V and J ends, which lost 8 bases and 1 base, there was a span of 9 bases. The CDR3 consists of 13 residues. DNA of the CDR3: TGTGCCAGCCGGCCCGGGAGCAATCAGCCCCAGCATTTT. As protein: CASRPGSNQPQHF.

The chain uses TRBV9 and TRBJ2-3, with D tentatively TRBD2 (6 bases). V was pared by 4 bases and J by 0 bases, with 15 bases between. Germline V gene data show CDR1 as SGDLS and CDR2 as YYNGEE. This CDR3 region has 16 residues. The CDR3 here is CASSPTAGTSTDTQYF. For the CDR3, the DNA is TGTGCCAGCAGCCCTACAGCGGGTACTAGCACAGATACGCAGTATTTT.

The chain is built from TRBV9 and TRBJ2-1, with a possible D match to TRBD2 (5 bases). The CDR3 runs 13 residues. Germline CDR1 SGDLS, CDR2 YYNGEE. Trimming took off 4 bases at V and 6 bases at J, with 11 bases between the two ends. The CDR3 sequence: CASSSGATNEQFF. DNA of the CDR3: TGTGCCAGCAGCAGCGGCGCCACCAATGAGCAGTTCTTC. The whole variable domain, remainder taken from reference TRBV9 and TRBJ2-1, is DSGVTQTPKHLITATGQRVTLRCSPRSGDLSVYWYQQSLDQGLQFLIQYYNGEERAKGNILERFSAQQFPDLHSELNLSSLELGDSALYFCASSSGATNEQFFGPGTRLTVL.

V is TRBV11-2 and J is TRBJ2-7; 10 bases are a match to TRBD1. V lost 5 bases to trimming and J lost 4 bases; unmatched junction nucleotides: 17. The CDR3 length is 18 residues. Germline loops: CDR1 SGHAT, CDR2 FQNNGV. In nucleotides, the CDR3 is TGTGCCAGCAGCAACCGCCCCCCCGGGACAGGGGACCGGTACGAGCAGTACTTC. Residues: CASSNRPPGTGDRYEQYF.